These 15 T cell receptor beta chains originate from one sample sequenced in a study of T-cell memory formation after mild COVID-19. Using its own MiXCR run on the 5' RACE reads, TCRdb lists one record per CDR3 protein. Of 350,000 to 500,000 distinct CDR3 sequences listed, roughly 18% are singletons. The sample was PBMCs or a T cell subset sorted from them (not recorded which). The receptors originated from a man aged 18 to 29 who had mild COVID-19 (a few samples of this study predate the infection). Cell type and time point are not known.

The genes are TRBV20-1 and TRBJ2-2, with a tentative D call TRBD1 (6 bases). Germline V CDR1 and CDR2: DFQATT, SNEGSKA (reference sequence). V was cut by 6 bases and J by 2 bases, with 22 bases left in between. This CDR3 spans 17 amino acids. The CDR3 region has the DNA TGCAGTGCCAAAGGGGGTGGTGAAAATCTCAACACCGGGGAGCTGTTTTTT. This translates into CSAKGGGENLNTGELFF.

This clonotype came up many times. This rearrangement joins TRBV5-6 to TRBJ2-2; tentative D call: TRBD2 (6 bases). Trimming took 3 bases from V and 4 from J, leaving 16 bases between them. The germline V gene has CDR1 SGHDT and CDR2 YYEEEE. The CDR3 runs to 16 residues. Here the CDR3 DNA reads TGTGCCAGCAGCTGGGGGTCGGCGGGGACCACCGGGGAGCTGTTTTTT. The encoded protein is CASSWGSAGTTGELFF. The entire variable domain, with the rest obtained from reference TRBV5-6 and TRBJ2-2, is as follows: DAGVTQSPTHLIKTRGQQVTLRCSPKSGHDTVSWYQQALGQGPQFIFQYYEEEERQRGNFPDRFSGHQFPNYSSELNVNALLLGDSALYLCASSWGSAGTTGELFFGEGSRLTVL.

This chain joins TRBV20-1 and TRBJ2-5; 8 nucleotides match TRBD2. Germline V gene sequence: CDR1 DFQATT, CDR2 SNEGSKA (reference sequence). Germline trimming cut 6 bases from V and 1 base from J; bases unmatched to any gene: 4. The CDR3 length is 13 residues. CDR3 amino acids: CSATGTSQETQYF. For the CDR3, the DNA is TGCAGTGCCACCGGGACTAGCCAAGAGACCCAGTACTTC.

This clonotype was seen at least ten times. The rearrangement joins TRBV7-6 to TRBJ2-2, with a tentative D call TRBD2 (7 bases). V was clipped by 5 bases and J by 4 bases, with 17 bases between them. The CDR3 consists of 16 residues. CDR1 and CDR2 from the germline V gene are SGHVS and FNYEAQ. CDR3 nucleotide sequence: TGTGCCAGCAGCCCCTTAGGGGGGGGGCTCACCGGGGAGCTGTTTTTT. Residues: CASSPLGGGLTGELFF.

V is TRBV12-3 or TRBV12-4 and J is TRBJ2-5, with 8 bases that match TRBD1. CDR3 length equals 14 residues. The J segment lost 5 bases and the V segment lost 4 bases, leaving 6 bases of the junction unmatched. The CDR3 nucleotides are TGTGCCAGCAGTTCCCGGACAGGGACCGAGACCCAGTACTTC. Protein sequence: CASSSRTGTETQYF.

The rearrangement uses TRBV7-2 and TRBJ1-5, with D perhaps TRBD1 (6 bases). The CDR3 sequence is 14 residues long. Per germline, CDR1 SGHTA and CDR2 FQGNSA. V was clipped by 1 base and J by 6 bases, with 10 bases between them. CDR3 loop: CASSLVGGRQPQHF. The CDR3 DNA is TGTGCCAGCAGCTTAGTTGGGGGCCGTCAGCCCCAGCATTTT.

This clonotype came up a few times. This chain connects TRBV7-2 to TRBJ2-3; 10 positions match TRBD1. The CDR3 consists of 14 residues. Looked up from germline, CDR1 is SGHTA and CDR2 is FQGNSA. The junction had 10 bases not matched to a gene; V was cut back by 2 bases and J by 14 bases. The CDR3 is CASSLQDGDRGVYF. CDR3 sequence (DNA): TGTGCCAGCAGCTTACAGGACGGGGACAGGGGAGTGTATTTT.

This clonotype was counted a few times. The chain employs TRBV18 and TRBJ2-3; a possible D gene is TRBD2 (5 bases). The CDR3 runs 14 residues. Germline V CDR1 and CDR2: KGHSH, LQKENI. V was cut by 3 bases and J by 4 bases, with 11 bases left in between. DNA of the CDR3: TGTGCCAGCTCACCTTCGGCCGGGGCAGATACGCAGTATTTT. Translation gives CASSPSAGADTQYF.

This clonotype has just one count. The V and J genes are TRBV29-1 and TRBJ1-5, with D possibly matching TRBD1 (6 bases). Per the germline V gene, CDR1 is SQVTM and CDR2 is ANQGSEA. V dropped 6 bases and J dropped 5 bases, with 23 bases sitting between them. This CDR3 has 16 residues. The CDR3 loop reads CSVILSGDIRYQPQHF. CDR3 DNA: TGCAGCGTAATATTATCGGGGGACATACGATATCAGCCCCAGCATTTT.

This clonotype was seen a few times. This sequence joins TRBV7-2 and TRBJ2-3, with D possibly being TRBD2 (5 bases). Per the germline V gene, CDR1 is SGHTA and CDR2 is FQGNSA. The V gene lost 5 bases and the J gene lost 2 bases, with 14 bases spanning the gap. The CDR3 is 15 amino acids. In DNA, the CDR3 is TGTGCCAGCAGCCTTGGTCCGGGAAACACAGATACGCAGTATTTT. Its protein product is CASSLGPGNTDTQYF.

This clonotype turned up a few times. This CDR3 reads CASSQDRVPYNEQFF. The CDR3 nucleotides read TGCGCCAGCAGCCAAGACAGAGTACCCTACAATGAGCAGTTCTTC. V usage is TRBV4-3 and J usage is TRBJ2-1; D is uncertain. Deletions cut 0 bases from V and 2 bases from J, with 8 bases between. Per the germline V gene, CDR1 is LGHNA and CDR2 is YSLEER. This CDR3 has 15 residues.

In its sample, this clonotype was seen a few times. This chain uses TRBV7-9 with TRBJ2-7, with no clear D. In germline, CDR1 is SEHNR, CDR2 FQNEAQ (reference sequence). CDR3 size: 13 residues. V lost 5 bases, J lost 4 bases, and 12 bases lay in between. The DNA of the CDR3 is TGTGCCAGCAGCCCTATCGGGCTATACGAGCAGTACGTC. Its translation: CASSPIGLYEQYV.

The V gene is TRBV4-1, the J gene TRBJ1-1; the D gene is possibly TRBD1 (6 bases). Germline V gene data show CDR1 as MGHRA and CDR2 as YSYEKL. The CDR3 has 18 residues. V was clipped by 0 bases and J by 5 bases, with 22 bases between them. The CDR3 DNA reads TGCGCCAGCAGCCAAGATCGAGTGGGGGCAGGGAGAGAGACTGAAGCTTTCTTT. This encodes CASSQDRVGAGRETEAFF.

The CDR3 loop reads CAGLVNTGELFF. Written as DNA, the CDR3 is TGTGCCGGGCTGGTGAACACCGGGGAGCTGTTTTTT. This chain joins TRBV12-3 or TRBV12-4 and TRBJ2-2; no firm D call. V lost 11 bases and J lost 1, with 8 bases in between. The CDR3 extends over 12 amino acids.

This clonotype was counted only a few times. This rearrangement joins TRBV5-1 to TRBJ2-7; 11 positions match TRBD2. V was clipped by 4 bases and J by 3 bases; unmatched bases: 6. CDR3 length: 15 amino acids. Germline CDR1 SGHRS, CDR2 YFSETQ. The CDR3 bases are TGCGCCAGCAGCCAACAGGGGACTAGCGGCTACGAGCAGTACTTC. Its protein is CASSQQGTSGYEQYF.